These 4 T cell receptor beta chains were all obtained from the same sample, sequenced in a study of cytomegalovirus exposure and HLA in healthy donors. 60 Vbeta and 13 Jbeta primers were used in PCR. Method: immunoSEQ multiplex PCR; TCRdb's copy keeps in-frame clones and lacks some. The repertoire has about 190,000 clones, 75% to 90% of them found once; the top ten carry 1% to 1.4%. Sequenced material: PBMCs. The receptor set was obtained from a boy aged 2-9 years in good health and CMV-seronegative.

This clone was seen just once. V gene TRBV6-5 combines with J gene TRBJ1-5; tentatively, D is TRBD1 (5 bases). In germline, CDR1 is MNHEY, CDR2 SVGAGI. Trimming shortened V by 5 bases and J by 7 bases, and 15 bases separated the two germline ends. The CDR3 length is 14 residues. This chain's CDR3 is CASSRDSIQQPQHF. The CDR3 DNA reads as TGTGCCAGCAGTCGGGACTCCATACAACAGCCCCAGCATTTT.

The chain combines TRBV11-3 with TRBJ2-7; 9 bases match TRBD1. With V trimmed by 4 bases and J by 2 bases, 3 bases remained unmatched. Germline values: CDR1 SGHNT, CDR2 YENEEA. The CDR3 contains 14 residues. The CDR3 is CASSSNRGPYEQYF. CDR3 nucleotides: TGTGCCAGCAGCTCCAACAGGGGGCCCTACGAGCAGTACTTC.

This chain uses TRBV7-2 with TRBJ2-2; D call uncertain. The V end lost 5 bases, the J end lost 4 bases, and 8 bases lay between the germline ends. From germline, CDR1 is SGHTA and CDR2 FQGNSA. The CDR3 consists of 13 residues. The CDR3 DNA reads as TGTGCCAGCAGCCTAATAGCCACCGGGGAGCTGTTTTTT. Amino acids: CASSLIATGELFF.

V gene TRBV6-1 combines with J gene TRBJ2-1; the match to TRBD2 covers 9 bases. V dropped 3 bases and J dropped 4; count of bases not matched to a gene: 10. Germline CDR1 and CDR2: MNHNS and SASEGT. The CDR3 runs 17 residues. The chain's CDR3 is CASSDIWRGGGYNEQFF. The CDR3 DNA is TGTGCCAGCAGTGACATTTGGCGGGGGGGAGGGTACAATGAGCAGTTCTTC.